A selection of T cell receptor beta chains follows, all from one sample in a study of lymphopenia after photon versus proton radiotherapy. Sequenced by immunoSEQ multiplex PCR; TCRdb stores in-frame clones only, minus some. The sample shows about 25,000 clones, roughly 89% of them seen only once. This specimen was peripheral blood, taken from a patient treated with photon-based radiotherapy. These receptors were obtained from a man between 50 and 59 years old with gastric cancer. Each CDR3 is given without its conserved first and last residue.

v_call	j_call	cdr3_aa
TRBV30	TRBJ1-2	AWSVSRTGGGYGYT
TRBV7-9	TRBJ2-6	ASSFLEGAPGANVLT
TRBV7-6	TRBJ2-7	ASSLDPGTPSYEQY
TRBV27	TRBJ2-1	ASNRVAGGSYNEQF
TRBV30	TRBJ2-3	AGGGLDTQY
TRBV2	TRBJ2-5	ASSEARETQY
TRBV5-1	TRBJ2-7	ASSLLSQGAGEQY
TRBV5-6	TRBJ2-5	ASSLASGGVWETQY
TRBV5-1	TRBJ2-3	ASSLDGTSADTQY
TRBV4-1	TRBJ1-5	ASSQDLGFFLPQH